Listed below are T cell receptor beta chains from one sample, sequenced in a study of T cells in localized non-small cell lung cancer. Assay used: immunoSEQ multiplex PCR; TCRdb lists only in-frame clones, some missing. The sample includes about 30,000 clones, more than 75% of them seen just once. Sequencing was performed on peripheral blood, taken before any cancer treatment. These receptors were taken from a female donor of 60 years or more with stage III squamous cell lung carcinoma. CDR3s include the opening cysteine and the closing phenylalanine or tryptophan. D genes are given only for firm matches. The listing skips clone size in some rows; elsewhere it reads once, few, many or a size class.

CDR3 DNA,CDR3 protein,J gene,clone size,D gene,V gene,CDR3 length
TGTGCCAGTAGTATCGGACAGCAGAACACTGAAGCTTTCTTT,CASSIGQQNTEAFF,TRBJ1-1,-,-,TRBV19,14
TGCGCCAGCAGCTTGGGGGGTATGGATAACACTGAAGCTTTCTTT,CASSLGGMDNTEAFF,TRBJ1-1,few,-,TRBV5-1,15
TGTGCCAGCAGCGTATCCGCTACAGCCTCCTACGAGCAGTACTTC,CASSVSATASYEQYF,TRBJ2-7,-,-,TRBV9,15
TGCGCCAGCAGCTTGAGGTCGGACACTGAAGCTTTCTTT,CASSLRSDTEAFF,TRBJ1-1,once,-,TRBV5-1,13
TGTGCCAGCAGTGAACGGAGGAGTGAAAAACTGTTTTTT,CASSERRSEKLFF,TRBJ1-4,-,-,TRBV2,13
TGCGCCAGCAGCCAAGATCCCAGACAGTGGGAAGAGCAGTACTTC,CASSQDPRQWEEQYF,TRBJ2-7,-,-,TRBV4-3,15
TGCGCCAGCAGCCCCGGTCCAGCGGGAGTAGAGACCCAGTACTTC,CASSPGPAGVETQYF,TRBJ2-5,-,TRBD2,TRBV5-1,15
TGTGCCAGCAGCCCCCCCCATGGGACAGCGAACACCGGGGAGCTGTTTTTT,CASSPPHGTANTGELFF,TRBJ2-2,-,TRBD1,TRBV28,17
TGTGCCAGCAGCTTGCCAGAAGACTACGAGCAGTACTTC,CASSLPEDYEQYF,TRBJ2-7,once,-,TRBV11-3,13
TGCGCCAGCAGCCAAGATGGGCAGGGGCGCTACGAGCAGTACTTC,CASSQDGQGRYEQYF,TRBJ2-7,once,-,TRBV4-3,15
TGCGCCAGCAGCCCAAGGGACAGGGGGCAGGGTGAAGCTTTCTTT,CASSPRDRGQGEAFF,TRBJ1-1,-,TRBD1,TRBV5-1,15
TGCAGCGTTGAAGTGACAGGGAACACTGAAGCTTTCTTT,CSVEVTGNTEAFF,TRBJ1-1,-,-,TRBV29-1,13
TGTGCCAGCAGCTTAGAAATAGGGGGCTACGTAGCTTTCTTT,CASSLEIGGYVAFF,TRBJ1-1,-,TRBD1,TRBV7-2,14
TGTGCCAGCAGGCCCCAGGGATTTGGAGAGACCCAGTACTTC,CASRPQGFGETQYF,TRBJ2-5,-,-,TRBV6-6,14
TGCGCCAGCAGCCAAGAAAAGGGGGGGGTTTTTGTTGTACAGCCCCAGCATTTT,CASSQEKGGVFVVQPQHF,TRBJ1-5,-,-,TRBV4-3,18
TGTGCCAGCTCTGGGGGGGCCGGGGCCTACGAGCAGTACTTC,CASSGGAGAYEQYF,TRBJ2-7,-,-,TRBV9,14
TGTGCCAGCAGTGAATGGGCACAAGCGAAATATGGCTACACCTTC,CASSEWAQAKYGYTF,TRBJ1-2,-,-,TRBV6-1,15
TGCGCCAGCAGTGGGTACAGGGAACAGCCCCAGCATTTT,CASSGYREQPQHF,TRBJ1-5,-,-,TRBV10-1,13
TGTGCCAGCCAGGGTAAAGGGTACGAGCAGTACTTC,CASQGKGYEQYF,TRBJ2-7,-,-,TRBV7-9,12
TGTGCCAGCGCGACAGGGAACTATGGCTACACCTTC,CASATGNYGYTF,TRBJ1-2,-,TRBD1,TRBV28,12
TGTGCCAGCCGGAGGGACTATGGCTACACCTTC,CASRRDYGYTF,TRBJ1-2,-,-,TRBV6-5,11
TGTGCCAGCAGTCCCCGTCCGGGTACGCAGTATTTT,CASSPRPGTQYF,TRBJ2-3,-,-,TRBV6-5,12
TGTGCCACAAACCAGGGGCCGAGAGAGACCCAGTACTTC,CATNQGPRETQYF,TRBJ2-5,-,-,TRBV6-5,13
TGTGCCAGCTCATCCCTCCGCGGGGGAACCGGGGAGCTGTTTTTT,CASSSLRGGTGELFF,TRBJ2-2,-,TRBD2,TRBV18,15
TGTGCCAGCATTATCGGGACAGGGATGTACAATGAGCAGTTCTTC,CASIIGTGMYNEQFF,TRBJ2-1,-,TRBD1,TRBV6-1,15
TGTGCCAGCTCCCAGGGATATCCCTACGAGCAGTACTTC,CASSQGYPYEQYF,TRBJ2-7,-,-,TRBV18,13
TGTGCCAGCAGCTTATGGGGCTCCAACACCTACGAGCAGTACTTC,CASSLWGSNTYEQYF,TRBJ2-7,-,-,TRBV7-8,15
-,CSVGQGARSFF,TRBJ1-1,-,-,TRBV29-1,11
TGCGCCAGCAGCCAAGCAGGCATAGAGGGTGTCGGTGGGGCCAACGTCCTGACTTTC,CASSQAGIEGVGGANVLTF,TRBJ2-6,-,-,TRBV4-3,19
TGTGCCAGCCGGACAGAAACCGATACGCAGTATTTT,CASRTETDTQYF,TRBJ2-3,once,-,TRBV6-5,12
TGCGCCAGCAGCCAAGTCGACCTCGGCTTTATCTCCTACAATGAGCAGTTCTTC,CASSQVDLGFISYNEQFF,TRBJ2-1,-,-,TRBV4-1,18
TGCGCCAGCAGCTTGGACAGCTTTGAGAACATTCAGTACTTC,CASSLDSFENIQYF,TRBJ2-4,-,-,TRBV5-1,14
TGTGCCAGCAGCTCGGGAAAGGCCAACAATGAGCAGTTCTTC,CASSSGKANNEQFF,TRBJ2-1,-,-,TRBV7-6,14
TGTGCCAGCAGTGAAAGAAGGGAGAGCAATCAGCCCCAGCATTTT,CASSERRESNQPQHF,TRBJ1-5,-,-,TRBV6-1,15
TGCGCCAGCAGAAGGGGGCAAACTGATTCACCCCTCCACTTT,CASRRGQTDSPLHF,TRBJ1-6,-,TRBD1,TRBV5-1,14
TGCGCCAGCAGCCAAGGGCAGGGGGCAGATCAGCCCCAGCATTTT,CASSQGQGADQPQHF,TRBJ1-5,few,TRBD1,TRBV4-3,15
TGTGCCAGCAGCCGAGACTGGAACTACGAGCAGTACTTC,CASSRDWNYEQYF,TRBJ2-7,-,-,TRBV4-2,13
TGTGCCAGCAGTGACAGGGTACGAAGGACCGGGGAGCTGTTTTTT,CASSDRVRRTGELFF,TRBJ2-2,-,TRBD1,TRBV28,15
TGTGCCAGCAGCTTAGGGAGAGGAACCATTGAAGCTTTCTTT,CASSLGRGTIEAFF,TRBJ1-1,-,-,TRBV13,14
TGTGCCAGCAGCCAAGACCGGGGGGCCGGGGAGCTGTTTTTT,CASSQDRGAGELFF,TRBJ2-2,-,TRBD2,TRBV14,14
TGTGCCAGTAGTATCGGGGCCGGGAGGGAAAAACTGTTTTTT,CASSIGAGREKLFF,TRBJ1-4,few,-,TRBV19,14
TGTGCCACCAGCAGAGGGACTATCGAGCAGTACTTC,CATSRGTIEQYF,TRBJ2-7,-,-,TRBV15,12
TGTGCCAGCAGTTACTTATTAGGGGAAGGCTACACCTTC,CASSYLLGEGYTF,TRBJ1-2,once,-,TRBV6-5,13
TGTGCCAGTAGTATAGACGGCGGGGAGCTGTTTTTT,CASSIDGGELFF,TRBJ2-2,-,-,TRBV19,12
TGTGCCAGCAGCTTAGACAGGGGGAGGAATGAGCAGTTCTTC,CASSLDRGRNEQFF,TRBJ2-1,-,TRBD1,TRBV7-3,14